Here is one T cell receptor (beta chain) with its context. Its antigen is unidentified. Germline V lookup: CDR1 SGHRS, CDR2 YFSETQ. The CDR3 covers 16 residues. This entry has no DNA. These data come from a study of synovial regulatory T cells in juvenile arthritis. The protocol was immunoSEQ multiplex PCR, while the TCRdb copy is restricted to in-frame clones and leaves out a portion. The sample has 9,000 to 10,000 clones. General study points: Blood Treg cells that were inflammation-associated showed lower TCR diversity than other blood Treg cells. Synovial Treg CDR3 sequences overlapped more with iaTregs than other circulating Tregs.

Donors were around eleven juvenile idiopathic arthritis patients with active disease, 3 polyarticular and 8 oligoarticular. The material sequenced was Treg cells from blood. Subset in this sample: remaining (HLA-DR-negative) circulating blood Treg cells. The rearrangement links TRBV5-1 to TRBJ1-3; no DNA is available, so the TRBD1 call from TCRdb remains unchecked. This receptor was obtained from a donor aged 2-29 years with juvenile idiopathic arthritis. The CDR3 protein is CASSFGRGYSGNTIYF.